This T cell receptor (beta chain) came from a study of OX40 agonist ivuxolimab in advanced cancers. In the study overall: Mean age approximately 66 years, range roughly 20 to 85; 82.7% male. A history of anti-PD-1, anti-PD-L1 or anti-CTLA-4 therapy was acceptable, and approximately 39% had some. Partial responses, seen in three patients, involved one hepatocellular carcinoma and two cutaneous melanomas. Overall study findings and caveats: Partial responders receiving 0.1-3.0 mg/kg showed among the lowest clonal expansion.

Repertoires were generated with immunoSEQ multiplex PCR, while TCRdb's copy carries only in-frame clones and drops some. The sample yields roughly 42,000 clones, around 86% seen once. As regards this clone: Its antigen is currently unknown.

Germline V gene sequence: CDR1 SQVTM, CDR2 ANQGSEA. The germline V and J ends were trimmed by 7 bases and 7 bases, with 22 bases remaining between them. The CDR3 is 14 amino acids. The rearrangement joins TRBV29-1 to TRBJ1-1; D call uncertain. This receptor was taken from an adult with an advanced solid tumor such as melanoma, head and neck, liver or kidney cancer. Sequences were derived from CD4+ or CD8+ T cells sorted from blood, sampled in a trial of the OX40 agonist ivuxolimab. In nucleotides, the CDR3 is TGCAGCGCCATGGGAGGATTCCCGACCTTTGAAGCTTTCTTT. Its translation is CSAMGGFPTFEAFF.